This T cell receptor (beta chain) is drawn from a study of blood T cell repertoires in COVID-19. During active infection, Seattle patients enrolled and were then monitored through disease. The CDR3 length is 16 residues. Germline loops: CDR1 ENHRY, CDR2 SYGVKD. The J segment lost 5 bases and the V segment lost 0 bases, leaving 7 bases of the junction unmatched. Per the original methods: Estimation of nucleated cell counts was performed using reference gene primer amplification. Some clones are missing from TCRdb's copy, which holds only in-frame ones; the method was immunoSEQ multiplex PCR. The DNA was the basis for D and trimming; V, J and clone size are from that table. The data show fewer than 350,000 clones, around 90% seen once.

The chain couples TRBV10-3 to TRBJ2-5; 9 bases map to TRBD2. The receptor comes from a woman aged 55-69 years with COVID-19, enrolled during active disease. Sequenced sample: peripheral blood. In DNA, the CDR3 is TGTGCCATCAGTGAGTCGACGGCGGGGGGGCCGGAGACCCAGTACTTC. This encodes CAISESTAGGPETQYF.